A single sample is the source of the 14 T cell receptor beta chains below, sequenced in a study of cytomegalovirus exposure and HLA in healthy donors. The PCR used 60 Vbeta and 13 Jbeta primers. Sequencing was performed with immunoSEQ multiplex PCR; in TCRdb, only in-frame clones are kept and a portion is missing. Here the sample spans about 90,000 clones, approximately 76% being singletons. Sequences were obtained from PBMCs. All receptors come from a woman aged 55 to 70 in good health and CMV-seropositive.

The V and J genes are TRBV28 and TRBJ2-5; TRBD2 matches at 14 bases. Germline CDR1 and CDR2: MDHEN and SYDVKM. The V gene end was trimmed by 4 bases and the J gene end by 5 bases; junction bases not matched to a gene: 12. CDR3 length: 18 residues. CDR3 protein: CASSSMDGLAGGRETQYF. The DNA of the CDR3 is TGTGCCAGCAGTTCCATGGATGGACTAGCGGGAGGTAGGGAGACCCAGTACTTC.

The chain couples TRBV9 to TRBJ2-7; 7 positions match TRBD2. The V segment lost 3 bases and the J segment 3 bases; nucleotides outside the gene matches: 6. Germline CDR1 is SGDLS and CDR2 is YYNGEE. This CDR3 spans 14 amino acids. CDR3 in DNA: TGTGCCAGCAGCGCCGGGGGGATTAACTACGAGCAGTACTTC. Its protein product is CASSAGGINYEQYF.

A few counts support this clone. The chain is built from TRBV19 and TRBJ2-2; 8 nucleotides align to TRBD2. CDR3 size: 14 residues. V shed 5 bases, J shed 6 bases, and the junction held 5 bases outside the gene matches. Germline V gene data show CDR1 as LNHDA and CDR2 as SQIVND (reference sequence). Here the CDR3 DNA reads TGTGCCAGTAGTTTAGCGGGGAAAGCCGGGGAGCTGTTTTTT. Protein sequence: CASSLAGKAGELFF.

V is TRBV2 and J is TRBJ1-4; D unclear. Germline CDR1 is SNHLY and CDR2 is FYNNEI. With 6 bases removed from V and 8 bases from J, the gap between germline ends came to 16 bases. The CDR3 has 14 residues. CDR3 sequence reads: CASRGGVEGEKLFF. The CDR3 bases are TGTGCCAGCAGGGGCGGGGTGGAGGGAGAAAAACTGTTTTTT.

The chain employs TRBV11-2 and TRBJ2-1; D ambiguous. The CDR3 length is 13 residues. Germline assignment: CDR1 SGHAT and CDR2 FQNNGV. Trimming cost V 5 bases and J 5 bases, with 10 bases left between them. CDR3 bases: TGTGCCAGCAGCCCCAGAATTAACAATGAGCAGTTCTTC. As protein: CASSPRINNEQFF.

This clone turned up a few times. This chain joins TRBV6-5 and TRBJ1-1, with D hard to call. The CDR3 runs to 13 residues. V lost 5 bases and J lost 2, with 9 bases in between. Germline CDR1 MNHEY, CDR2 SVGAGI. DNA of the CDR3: TGTGCCAGCAGTACAAACAGTAACACTGAAGCTTTCTTT. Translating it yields CASSTNSNTEAFF.

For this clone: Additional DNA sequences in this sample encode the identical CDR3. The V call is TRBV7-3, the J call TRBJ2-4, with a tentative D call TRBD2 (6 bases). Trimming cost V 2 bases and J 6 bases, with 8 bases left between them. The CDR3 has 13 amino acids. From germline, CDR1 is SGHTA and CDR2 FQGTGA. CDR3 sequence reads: CASSLASANIQYF. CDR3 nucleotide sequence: TGTGCCAGCAGCTTAGCTAGCGCAAACATTCAGTACTTC.

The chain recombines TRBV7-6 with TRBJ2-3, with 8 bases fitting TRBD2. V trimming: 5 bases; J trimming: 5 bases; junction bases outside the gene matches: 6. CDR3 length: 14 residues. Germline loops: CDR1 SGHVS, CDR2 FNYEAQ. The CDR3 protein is CASSPLAAGDTQYF. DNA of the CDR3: TGTGCCAGCAGCCCACTAGCGGCGGGAGATACGCAGTATTTT.

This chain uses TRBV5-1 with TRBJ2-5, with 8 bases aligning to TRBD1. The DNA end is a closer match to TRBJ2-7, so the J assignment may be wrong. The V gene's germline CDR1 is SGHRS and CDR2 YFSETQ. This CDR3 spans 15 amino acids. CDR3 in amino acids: CASSRPTGVTYEQYF. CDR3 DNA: TGCGCCAGCAGCAGGCCGACAGGGGTTACCTACGAGCAGTACTTC.

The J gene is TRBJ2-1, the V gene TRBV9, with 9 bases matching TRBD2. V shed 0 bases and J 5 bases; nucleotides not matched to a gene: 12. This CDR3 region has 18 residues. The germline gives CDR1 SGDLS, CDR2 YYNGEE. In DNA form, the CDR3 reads TGTGCCAGCAGCGTAGTAGAGTTGAGGGCGGGAGGGCACAATGAGCAGTTCTTC. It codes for CASSVVELRAGGHNEQFF.

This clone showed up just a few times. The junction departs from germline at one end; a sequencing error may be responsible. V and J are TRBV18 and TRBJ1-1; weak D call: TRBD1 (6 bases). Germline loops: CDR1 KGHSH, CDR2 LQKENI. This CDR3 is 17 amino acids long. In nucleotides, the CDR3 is TGTGCCAGCTCACAGCCTTCTAGGGGGGGAAGGAACGCTGAAGCTTTCTTT. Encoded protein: CASSQPSRGGRNAEAFF.

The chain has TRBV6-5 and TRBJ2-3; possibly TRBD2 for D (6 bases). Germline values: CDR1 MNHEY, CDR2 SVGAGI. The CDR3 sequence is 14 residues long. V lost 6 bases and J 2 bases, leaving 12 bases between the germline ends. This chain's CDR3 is CASSPRGITDTQYF. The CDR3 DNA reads TGTGCCAGCAGCCCCCGGGGGATCACAGATACGCAGTATTTT.

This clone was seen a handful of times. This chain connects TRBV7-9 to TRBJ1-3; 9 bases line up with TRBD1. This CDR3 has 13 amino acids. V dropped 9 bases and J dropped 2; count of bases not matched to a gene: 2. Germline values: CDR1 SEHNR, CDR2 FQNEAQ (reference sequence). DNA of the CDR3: TGTGCCAGTAGGACAGGGGCTGGAAACACCATATATTTT. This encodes CASRTGAGNTIYF.

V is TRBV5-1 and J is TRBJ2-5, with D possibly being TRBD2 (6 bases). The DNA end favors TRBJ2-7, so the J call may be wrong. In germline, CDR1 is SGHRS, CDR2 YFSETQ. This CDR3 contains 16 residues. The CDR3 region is CASSLVGGLATYEQYF. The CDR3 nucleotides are TGCGCCAGCAGCTTGGTCGGAGGGCTAGCCACCTACGAGCAGTACTTC.